This TCR beta chain comes out of a study of patients and donors after allogeneic stem cell transplantation. Germline CDR1 SGHTA, CDR2 FQGNSA. The CDR3 is 15 amino acids. V was clipped by 3 bases and J by 4 bases, with 12 bases between them. This clonotype was counted only a few times. One entry per CDR3 protein, called by TCRdb with MiXCR from the RT-PCR reads. The sample holds approximately 410,000 distinct CDR3 sequences, 16% seen once. This rearrangement joins TRBV7-2 to TRBJ1-4; D perhaps matches TRBD1 (6 bases). Material: blood, either unsorted or a sorted T cell fraction (not recorded which). This sequence originates from a human donor who was either an allogeneic HSCT recipient or a stem cell or donor lymphocyte infusion donor (not recorded which). It is not recorded whose cells these are; they may come from a transplant donor. This CDR3 reads CASSLVTGDNEKLFF. The CDR3 nucleotides are TGTGCCAGCAGCTTGGTGACAGGCGATAATGAAAAACTGTTTTTT.